These 14 T cell receptor beta chains share one sample of origin, sequenced in a study of T cell responses to AZD1222 COVID-19 vaccine. Measured with immunoSEQ multiplex PCR; TCRdb has only the in-frame clones, and not every one. The profile shows 100,000 to 150,000 clones, over 75% of them singletons. This material consisted of peripheral blood, taken on day 0 of AZD1222 vaccination. These receptors all come from an adult in good health.

The genes are TRBV6-5 and TRBJ2-5; TRBD2 agrees at 7 bases. This CDR3 has 14 residues. Germline loops: CDR1 MNHEY, CDR2 SVGAGI. Trimming removed 4 bases from V and 2 bases from J; junction bases left unmatched: 4. The CDR3 loop is CASSFGGLQETQYF. The CDR3 DNA reads as TGTGCCAGCAGTTTCGGGGGGTTGCAAGAGACCCAGTACTTC.

The chain has TRBV6-6 and TRBJ2-7; the match to TRBD1 covers 8 bases. J was trimmed by 2 bases and V by 4 bases; bases with no gene match: 10. This CDR3 is 16 amino acids long. Germline V gene lookup returns CDR1 MNHNY and CDR2 SVGAGI (reference sequence). The CDR3 sequence: CASSFPSTGATYEQYF. The CDR3 DNA sequence: TGTGCCAGCAGTTTCCCGTCGACAGGGGCTACCTACGAGCAGTACTTC.

The gene calls are TRBV6-6 and TRBJ1-1; 7 nucleotides line up with TRBD1. The V segment lost 5 bases and the J segment 1 base; nucleotides outside the gene matches: 10. The germline V gene encodes CDR1 MNHNY and CDR2 SVGAGI (reference sequence). This CDR3 is 16 amino acids long. CDR3 protein: CASSRGDSRGNTEAFF. The DNA for the CDR3 is TGTGCCAGCAGTCGAGGGGACAGTCGGGGGAACACTGAAGCTTTCTTT.

The V and J genes are TRBV5-1 and TRBJ2-7; the D is unclear. The V gene's germline CDR1 is SGHRS and CDR2 YFSETQ. Between the trimmed V and J ends, which lost 0 bases and 2 bases, there was a span of 3 bases. This CDR3 contains 12 residues. The CDR3 region has the DNA TGCGCCAGCAGCTTGGGAGCCTACGAGCAGTACTTC. As protein: CASSLGAYEQYF.

The chain recombines TRBV5-1 with TRBJ1-1; no reliable D call. The length of the CDR3 is 15 residues. Germline V lookup: CDR1 SGHRS, CDR2 YFSETQ. Trimming took 2 bases from V and 0 from J, leaving 11 bases between them. CDR3 sequence reads: CASSFRRYMNTEAFF. In nucleotides, the CDR3 is TGCGCCAGCAGCTTTCGACGGTACATGAACACTGAAGCTTTCTTT.

The V gene is TRBV4-1, the J gene TRBJ2-1; no definite D call. V was cut by 2 bases and J by 5 bases, with 13 bases left in between. This CDR3 has 15 amino acids. Germline CDR1 and CDR2: MGHRA and YSYEKL. CDR3 sequence reads: CASSQPAGYDNEQFF. CDR3 nucleotides: TGCGCCAGCAGCCAACCCGCCGGCTATGACAATGAGCAGTTCTTC.

The chain recombines TRBV25-1 with TRBJ1-1; the D gene is possibly TRBD1 (5 bases). The CDR3 contains 15 residues. V was clipped by 4 bases and J by 0 bases, with 12 bases between them. Germline V gene data show CDR1 as MGHDK and CDR2 as SYGVNS. This chain's CDR3 is CASSVVVGLNTEAFF. The CDR3 region has the DNA TGTGCCAGCAGTGTCGTCGTGGGGCTGAACACTGAAGCTTTCTTT.

This clone has only one observation. The chain joins TRBV15 to TRBJ2-2; D gene ambiguous. Germline assignment: CDR1 LNHNV and CDR2 YYDKDF (reference sequence). V dropped 0 bases and J dropped 2 bases, with 7 bases sitting between them. The CDR3 spans 15 residues. The CDR3 loop is CATSREYTNTGELFF. Written as DNA, the CDR3 is TGTGCCACCAGCAGAGAATACACAAACACCGGGGAGCTGTTTTTT. The variable domain in full, with the rest retrieved from reference TRBV15 and TRBJ2-2, is DAMVIQNPRYQVTQFGKPVTLSCSQTLNHNVMYWYQQKSSQAPKLLFHYYDKDFNNEADTPDNFQSRRPNTSFCFLDIRSPGLGDTAMYLCATSREYTNTGELFFGEGSRLTVL.

The chain carries TRBV21-1 and TRBJ2-7. TRBV21-1 is marked as a pseudogene. The CDR3 covers 14 residues. The CDR3 loop reads CASSKGEDSYEQYF. The DNA for the CDR3 is TGTGCCAGCAGCAAAGGGGAAGACTCCTACGAGCAGTACTTC.

V gene TRBV16 combines with J gene TRBJ2-7, with no clear D. CDR3 length equals 15 residues. Trimming removed 0 bases at V and 1 base at J, with 10 bases between. CDR1 KGHSY and CDR2 FQNENV come from the germline V gene. Here the CDR3 DNA reads TGTGCCAGCAGCCAATCGGGGTCGCCATCCTACGAGCAGTACTTC. Protein product: CASSQSGSPSYEQYF.

The J gene is TRBJ2-1, the V gene TRBV27; D gene unclear. Trimming cost V 2 bases and J 3 bases, with 2 bases left between them. Germline V gene sequence: CDR1 MNHEY, CDR2 SMNVEV (reference sequence). This CDR3 is 12 amino acids long. The CDR3 sequence is CASSLGYNEQFF. CDR3 nucleotides: TGTGCCAGCAGTTTAGGCTACAATGAGCAGTTCTTC.

The chain links TRBV10-1 to TRBJ1-1, with D possibly matching TRBD1 (6 bases). CDR1 and CDR2 from the germline V gene are WNHNN and SYGVQD (reference sequence). This CDR3 is built from 12 residues. V was clipped by 8 bases and J by 6 bases, with 13 bases between them. CDR3 residues: CASGRTESEAFF. In DNA, the CDR3 is TGCGCCAGCGGCCGGACAGAATCTGAAGCTTTCTTT.

This chain uses TRBV6-5 with TRBJ2-5; perhaps D is TRBD1 or TRBD2 (6 bases each). This CDR3 region has 15 residues. Looked up from germline, CDR1 is MNHEY and CDR2 is SVGAGI. V lost 0 bases, J lost 4 bases, and 12 bases lay in between. In nucleotides, the CDR3 is TGTGCCAGCAGTTACTCGATGGGGGGCGGAGAGACCCAGTACTTC. It encodes CASSYSMGGGETQYF.

This CDR3 is CASSQLGAKYEQYF. CDR3 bases: TGTGCCAGCAGCCAACTGGGGGCAAAGTACGAGCAGTACTTC. V gene TRBV3-1 (or the pseudogene TRBV3-2) combines with J gene TRBJ2-7; D perhaps matches TRBD1 (6 bases). V was cut by 2 bases and J by 4 bases, with 12 bases left in between. The CDR3 is made up of 14 amino acids. CDR1 is LGHDT and CDR2 is YNNKEL in the germline V gene (reference sequence).